In its sample, the clone carrying this T cell receptor beta chain was seen a few times. The junction departs from the called germline gene at one end, perhaps through a read error. CDR1 and CDR2 (germline): SEHNR, FQNEAQ (reference sequence). CDR3 length: 16 residues. Uncontrolled infections, other autoimmune diseases, pregnancy or lactation barred patients from enrollment. The PBMCs were taken from approximately 11 ml of fresh peripheral blood. The record originates from a study of Graves' ophthalmopathy and Graves' hyperthyroidism. Amplified TCR beta CDR3 regions were obtained using RNA transcripts as template. The authors performed first-round RT-PCR with HTBI primers and then a second-round multiplex PCR. TCRdb re-derived calls from the multiplex PCR reads in MiXCR, one entry per CDR3 protein. The sample lists about 740,000 distinct CDR3 sequences; approximately 40% were seen once.

The chain uses TRBV7-9 and TRBJ2-5; TRBD2 agrees at 11 bases. The specimen sequenced was peripheral blood. The source of this sequence is an adult man with Graves' ophthalmopathy. CDR3: CASSLVAGGLRETQYF. CDR3 in DNA: TGCGCCAGCAGCCTCGTAGCGGGGGGGCTCCGGGAGACCCAGTACTTC. The complete variable domain, with remaining parts taken from reference TRBV7-9 and TRBJ2-5, reads DTGVSQNPRHKITKRGQNVTFRCDPISEHNRLYWYRQTLGQGPEFLTYFQNEAQLEKSRLLSDRFSAERPKGSFSTLEIQRTEQGDSAMYLCASSLVAGGLRETQYFGPGTRLLVL.